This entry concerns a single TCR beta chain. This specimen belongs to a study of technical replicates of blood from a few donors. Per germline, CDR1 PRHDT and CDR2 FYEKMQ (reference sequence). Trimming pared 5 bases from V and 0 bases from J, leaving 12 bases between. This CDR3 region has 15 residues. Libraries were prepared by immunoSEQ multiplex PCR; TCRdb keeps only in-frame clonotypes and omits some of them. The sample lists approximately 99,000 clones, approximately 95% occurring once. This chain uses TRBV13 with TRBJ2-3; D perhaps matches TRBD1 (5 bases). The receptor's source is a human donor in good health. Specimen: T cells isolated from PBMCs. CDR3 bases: TGTGCCAGCAGCGGAAGACAGACTAGCACAGATACGCAGTATTTT. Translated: CASSGRQTSTDTQYF.